This entry is about one T cell receptor (beta chain). In this sample, this clonotype turned up many times. Its antigen specificity is not known. No much larger clone is present one base from it, and per-base qualities are unavailable. This sample is part of a study of T cells in Graves' hyperthyroidism and ophthalmopathy (dated 2019 in TCRdb). Study-wide context: Peripheral blood samples were taken at the time of initial diagnosis, prior to any treatment. To identify distinguishing TCR V-J signatures, a discovery cohort of about 100 patients was used, comprising 40 to 45 with Graves' ophthalmopathy and approximately 57 with stable Graves' hyperthyroidism. Prospective prediction of ophthalmopathy was tested in an independent validation cohort consisting of some 19 hyperthyroidism patients and 15 or so patients who later progressed to ophthalmopathy. The 100 or so discovery patients were randomly split 7:3 into training and test sets. Once sampling was done, hyperthyroidism patients were given methimazole at a starting dose of 30 mg daily, whereas ophthalmopathy patients were given high-dose intravenous methylprednisolone. In addition, the study compared T-cell repertoires in thyroid tissue and in blood from about six Graves' hyperthyroidism patients. According to the paper, TCR Vbeta CDR3 sequencing was carried out on 120 to 150 peripheral blood samples, which came from under 50 ophthalmopathy, 80 or so hyperthyroidism and some 17 progressor patients.

Amplification of TCR beta CDR3 regions was carried out from RNA transcripts. The TCR CDR3 was subjected to a first round of RT-PCR using the HTBI primer set and the Qiagen OneStep RT-PCR kit. Libraries were constructed in a second round of multiplex PCR, after which size selection and purification were performed. Libraries were sequenced paired-end with 100 bp reads on an Illumina HiSeq2000. The source study handled its data this way. SOAPnuke was used to process the raw data, removing reads that contained adapters or uncalled bases, had a mean Phred below 15, or lacked an exact match to the constant primer or identifier. High-quality paired reads were merged with COPE v1.2.5, and unique nucleotide sequences were defined as clonotypes. MiTCR v1.1 was used to align the clonotypes against IMGT TRBV, TRBD and TRBJ reference segments. The analysis was restricted to V-J combinations with a frequency above 0.0001, which together covered 99% to 99.2% of the repertoires. A TCS score was defined as the ratio of F50 (clonal expansion) to E x V (chaos), with BLOSUM62-based TCRdist applied between CDR3 peptides within each V-J. Welch's t-statistics and random forest reduced 450 to 600 V-J features to roughly 13, which were used in a naive Bayes classifier (R e1071). TCRdb cleaned the public reads at Q25 with fastp, built clones with MiXCR and kept in-frame beta chains. Records with the same CDR3 protein are collapsed into one entry carrying the most frequent genes and DNA. These V and J calls are TCRdb output, not the study's own analysis. Recorded for this sample are around 580,000 distinct CDR3 sequences; around 15% of them occurred a single time. The top ten constitute roughly 18% of the sample.

Via the germline V gene (reference sequence), CDR1 is DFQATT and CDR2 SNEGSKA. Reading from cysteine to phenylalanine, the CDR3 counts 14 amino acids. The kept DNA is CDR3 alone, 42 bases in frame from the first base. V is cut by 0 bases and J by 5 bases, and the space between the germline ends is 13 bases. On the study overall, not on this receptor specifically: In cross-validation, a model built on a 13 V-J signature told ophthalmopathy apart from stable hyperthyroidism with over 85% sensitivity and 81% to 82% specificity, and in testing the same model reached 80%/75%. Most expanded thyroid clonotypes (frequency above 0.001) were also found in blood, which suggests that blood repertoires may mirror thyroid immune responses. In validation, progression to ophthalmopathy was predicted by the model with roughly 71% sensitivity and around 75% specificity, a median of approximately 7.1 months before onset. No statistical method was used to set the sample size in advance, and investigators knew the group allocation.

Stable Graves' hyperthyroidism was defined as no progression to ophthalmopathy during 18 months of follow-up. The hyperthyroidism patients were between 18 and 65 years old and newly diagnosed, with a disease duration of less than 2 months. Exclusion was applied to patients with uncontrolled infections, other autoimmune diseases, pregnancy or lactation. Diagnoses were based on clinical symptoms, serum thyroxine and TRAb, thyroid ultrasound and orbital computed tomography. PBMCs were isolated from approximately 10 ml of fresh peripheral blood by Ficoll-Paque density gradient centrifugation. Total RNA was extracted using Trizol reagent, and RNA quality was assessed on an Agilent 2100 Bioanalyzer.

The TCR comes from a woman aged 18-29 years with Graves' hyperthyroidism. Sequenced: blood. The rearranged segments are TRBV20-1 and TRBJ1-1; a weak D assignment points to TRBD1 (6 bases agree). For the CDR3, the sequence is CSARDTGRWTEAFF. The sequenced DNA is TGCAGTGCTAGAGATACAGGGCGGTGGACTGAAGCTTTCTTT.